The 16 T cell receptor beta chains given below trace back to one sample, sequenced in a study of cytomegalovirus exposure and HLA in healthy donors. Primers included in the PCR were 60 Vbeta and 13 Jbeta primers. Clones were sequenced by immunoSEQ multiplex PCR, and TCRdb holds only the in-frame ones, with some missing. The sample records about 150,000 clones, less than 90% being singletons. Material: PBMCs. These receptors were collected from a male donor in good health and CMV-seropositive.

This clone was recorded a few times. Germline and junction disagree at one end, which may indicate a read error. CDR3 protein: CSSSISGTLSYEQYF. CDR3 sequence (DNA): TGTTCCAGCTCCATTTCGGGGACTCTGTCCTACGAGCAGTACTTC. This rearrangement joins TRBV7-9 to TRBJ2-7; D is perhaps TRBD2 (6 bases). The CDR3 has 15 amino acids. Germline V lookup: CDR1 SEHNR, CDR2 FQNEAQ (reference sequence). Based on the CDR3 plus reference TRBV7-9 and TRBJ2-7, the full variable domain is DTGVSQNPRHKITKRGQNVTFRCDPISEHNRLYWYRQTLGQGPEFLTYFQNEAQLEKSRLLSDRFSAERPKGSFSTLEIQRTEQGDSAMYLCSSSISGTLSYEQYFGPGTRLTVT.

The table lists this clone with a few counts. This sequence joins TRBV5-4 and TRBJ2-5; D may be TRBD2 (5 bases). The CDR3 covers 15 residues. V was trimmed by 2 bases and J by 5 bases, leaving 16 bases between them. CDR1 and CDR2 from the germline V gene are SGHNT and YYREEE (reference sequence). The CDR3 sequence: CASSLGLDLRETQYF. The CDR3 region has the DNA TGTGCCAGCAGCTTAGGTCTGGACTTGCGCGAGACCCAGTACTTC.

This chain connects TRBV27 to TRBJ1-1; no firm D call. The germline V gene encodes CDR1 MNHEY and CDR2 SMNVEV (reference sequence). The CDR3 is made up of 14 amino acids. Deletions cut 3 bases from V and 3 bases from J, with 11 bases between. The CDR3 DNA sequence: TGTGCCAGCAGTTTGTATGCGGGTTACACTGAAGCTTTCTTT. Protein: CASSLYAGYTEAFF.

The sample holds one count of this clone. In DNA, the CDR3 is TGTGCCAGCAGTCCCATCCCGGGACAGGGGGCCGGTGAGGAAAAACTGTTTTTT. This sequence encodes CASSPIPGQGAGEEKLFF. V is TRBV2 and J is TRBJ1-4; TRBD1 aligns across 12 bases. The V segment lost 5 bases and the J segment 8 bases; nucleotides outside the gene matches: 15. Germline V CDR1 and CDR2: SNHLY, FYNNEI. The CDR3 consists of 18 residues.

This sequence joins TRBV5-1 and TRBJ1-1, with D maybe TRBD1 (5 bases). Germline V lookup: CDR1 SGHRS, CDR2 YFSETQ. The V gene lost 6 bases and the J gene lost 4 bases, with 28 bases spanning the gap. The CDR3 extends over 18 amino acids. CDR3 nucleotides: TGCGCCAGCACCCAAAAGGAGGGGAGGGTGTGGGGGACCACTGAAGCTTTCTTT. It specifies CASTQKEGRVWGTTEAFF. Filled out from reference TRBV5-1 and TRBJ1-1, the complete variable domain reads KAGVTQTPRYLIKTRGQQVTLSCSPISGHRSVSWYQQTPGQGLQFLFEYFSETQRNKGNFPGRFSGRQFSNSRSEMNVSTLELGDSALYLCASTQKEGRVWGTTEAFFGQGTRLTVV.

Concerning this clone itself: At one end, the junction sequence differs from germline, possibly due to a read error. The chain carries TRBV7-7 and TRBJ2-7; the match to TRBD1 covers 7 bases. The CDR3 consists of 20 residues. Germline assignment: CDR1 SSHAT and CDR2 FNYEAQ (reference sequence). CDR3 region: CASSYRRPGGYPLAPYEQYF. DNA for the CDR3: TGTGCTAGCAGCTATCGGAGGCCAGGGGGTTACCCCTTGGCCCCCTACGAGCAGTACTTC.

Comment on this clone: Relative to the germline gene, one junction end is altered; a read error may explain this. The same CDR3 can be traced to other DNA sequences in this sample. This chain links TRBV7-8 with TRBJ2-1, with 9 positions matching TRBD2. The germline V gene has CDR1 SGHVS and CDR2 FQNEAQ. The CDR3 is 17 amino acids. In DNA, the CDR3 is TGTGCCAGCAGCTCGTTGGTGACTAGCGGCCCCTCTCATGAACAGTTCTTC. Protein product: CASSSLVTSGPSHEQFF.

J is TRBJ2-5 and V is TRBV7-2; tentatively, D is TRBD1 (6 bases). V was clipped by 1 base and J by 3 bases, with 6 bases between them. From germline, CDR1 is SGHTA and CDR2 FQGNSA. This CDR3 is built from 13 residues. The DNA for the CDR3 is TGTGCCAGCAGCTTAGGGGACAAAGAGACCCAGTACTTC. This translates into CASSLGDKETQYF.

The chain couples TRBV5-6 to TRBJ2-1; 7 positions agree with TRBD1. Germline-derived CDR1 and CDR2 are SGHDT and YYEEEE. The CDR3 sequence is 16 residues long. The J segment lost 4 bases and the V segment lost 4 bases, leaving 11 bases of the junction unmatched. The CDR3 loop reads CASSGPGQSSYNEQFF. The CDR3 DNA reads TGTGCCAGCAGCGGACCGGGACAGAGTTCGTACAATGAGCAGTTCTTC.

The V and J genes are TRBV27 and TRBJ2-3; 7 bases match TRBD2. Germline CDR1 and CDR2: MNHEY and SMNVEV (reference sequence). Losses at the gene ends were 3 bases for V and 5 bases for J; bases not matched to a gene: 5. The length of the CDR3 is 14 residues. CDR3 coding DNA: TGTGCCAGCAGTTTGGCGGGAGCAATAGATACGCAGTATTTT. Translated: CASSLAGAIDTQYF.

The CDR3 loop is CASSIVGLQETQYF. CDR3 nucleotides: TGTGCCAGTAGTATTGTGGGCCTTCAAGAGACCCAGTACTTC. This chain uses TRBV19 with TRBJ2-5; D is uncertain. Germline CDR1 and CDR2: LNHDA and SQIVND (reference sequence). This CDR3 is built from 14 residues. Trimming took 3 bases from V and 2 from J, leaving 10 bases between them.

The rearrangement links TRBV14 to TRBJ2-3; D not certain. V lost 4 bases to trimming and J lost 7 bases, with 18 bases between them. CDR3 size: 15 residues. The germline gives CDR1 SGHDN, CDR2 FVKESK. CDR3 protein: CASSPNPERHNTQYF. The CDR3 coding sequence is TGTGCCAGCAGCCCAAACCCCGAAAGACACAATACGCAGTATTTT.

This clone was seen once. This rearrangement joins TRBV7-3 to TRBJ2-2; no clear D. CDR1 SGHTA and CDR2 FQGTGA come from the germline V gene. Trimming cost V 2 bases and J 6 bases, with 10 bases left between them. The CDR3 is 14 amino acids. The CDR3 coding sequence is TGTGCCAGCAGCTTAGGGCAGCCCCCCGGGGAGCTGTTTTTT. Residues: CASSLGQPPGELFF.

The V call is TRBV11-3, the J call TRBJ2-7; D is unclear. Germline CDR1 and CDR2: SGHNT and YENEEA. The CDR3 covers 12 residues. Trimming shortened V by 1 base and J by 3 bases, and 4 bases separated the two germline ends. CDR3 DNA: TGTGCCAGCAGCTTAGTCGGCTACGAGCAGTACTTC. Amino acid sequence: CASSLVGYEQYF.

The rearrangement joins TRBV25-1 to TRBJ1-4, with D uncertain. This CDR3 is 15 amino acids long. Germline lookup yields CDR1 MGHDK and CDR2 SYGVNS. Trimming cost V 6 bases and J 4 bases, with 15 bases left between them. Here the CDR3 reads CASRPAGLSNEKLFF. The CDR3 bases are TGTGCCAGCAGACCGGCGGGTTTGAGTAATGAAAAACTGTTTTTT.

The chain has TRBV6-5 and TRBJ2-7; TRBD2 is a possible D gene (6 bases). The CDR3 is 14 residues long. Per germline, CDR1 MNHEY and CDR2 SVGAGI. Trimming cost V 6 bases and J 7 bases, with 19 bases left between them. The chain's CDR3 is CASRSPGGMGEQYF. DNA of the CDR3: TGTGCCAGCAGATCCCCCGGAGGGATGGGGGAGCAGTACTTC.